What follows describes a single T cell receptor beta chain. Its antigen is still unknown. The data originate from a study of shared clonotypes between healthy human individuals. Broader study findings: Clonotype sharing among donors was expected to depend on sequencing depth.

Terminally differentiated effector memory CD45RA+ cells were excluded from the naive CD8 cells, which were CD45RO-negative and positively selected for CCR7. Assay execution took place at the deep level. Clones were sequenced by immunoSEQ multiplex PCR, and TCRdb holds only the in-frame ones, with some missing. The data show around 2,000,000 clones, around 96% seen once. In germline, CDR1 is SNHLY, CDR2 FYNNEI. V gave up 0 bases and J gave up 2 bases, with 17 bases separating them. This CDR3 contains 17 residues. Source material: naive CD8+ T cells sorted from blood. The TCR originated in a man aged 18 to 30 in good health. V usage is TRBV2 and J usage is TRBJ2-7; D unresolved. The CDR3 reads CASSEAGPSVPTYEQYF. The CDR3 DNA reads TGTGCCAGCAGTGAAGCAGGCCCGTCGGTCCCGACCTACGAGCAGTACTTC.